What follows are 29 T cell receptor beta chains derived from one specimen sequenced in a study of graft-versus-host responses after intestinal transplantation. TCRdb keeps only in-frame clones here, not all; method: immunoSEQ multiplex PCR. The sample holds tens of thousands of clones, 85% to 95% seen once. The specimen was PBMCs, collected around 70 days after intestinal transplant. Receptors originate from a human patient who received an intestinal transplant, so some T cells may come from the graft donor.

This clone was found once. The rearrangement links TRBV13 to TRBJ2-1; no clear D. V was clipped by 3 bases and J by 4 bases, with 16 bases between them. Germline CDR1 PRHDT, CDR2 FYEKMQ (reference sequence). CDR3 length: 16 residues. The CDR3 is CASSFVRGDVYNEQFF. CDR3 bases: TGTGCCAGCAGCTTCGTCCGAGGAGACGTTTACAATGAGCAGTTCTTC.

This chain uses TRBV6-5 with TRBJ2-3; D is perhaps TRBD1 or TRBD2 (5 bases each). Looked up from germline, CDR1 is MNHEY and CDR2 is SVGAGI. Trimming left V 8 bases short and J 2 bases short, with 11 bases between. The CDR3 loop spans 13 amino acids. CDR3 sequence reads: CASGRDHTDTQYF. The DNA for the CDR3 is TGTGCCAGCGGCCGGGACCACACAGATACGCAGTATTTT.

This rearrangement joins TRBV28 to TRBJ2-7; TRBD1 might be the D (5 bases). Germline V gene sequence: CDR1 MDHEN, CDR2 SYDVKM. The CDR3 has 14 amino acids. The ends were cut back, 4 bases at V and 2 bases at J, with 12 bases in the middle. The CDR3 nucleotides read TGTGCCAGCAGTTCAAAGACAGCCCCCTACGAGCAGTACTTC. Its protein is CASSSKTAPYEQYF.

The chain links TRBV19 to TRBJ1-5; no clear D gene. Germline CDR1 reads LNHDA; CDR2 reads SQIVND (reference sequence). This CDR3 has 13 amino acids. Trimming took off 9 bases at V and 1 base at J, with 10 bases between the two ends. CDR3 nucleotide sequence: TGTGCCAGCCACTTGGGAAGCAATCAGCCCCAGCATTTT. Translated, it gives CASHLGSNQPQHF.

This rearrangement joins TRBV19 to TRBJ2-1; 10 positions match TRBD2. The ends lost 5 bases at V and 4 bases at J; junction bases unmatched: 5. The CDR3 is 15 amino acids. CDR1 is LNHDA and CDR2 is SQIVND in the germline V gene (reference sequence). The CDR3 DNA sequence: TGTGCCAGTAGTGTCCTAGCGGGGGAATACAATGAGCAGTTCTTC. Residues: CASSVLAGEYNEQFF.

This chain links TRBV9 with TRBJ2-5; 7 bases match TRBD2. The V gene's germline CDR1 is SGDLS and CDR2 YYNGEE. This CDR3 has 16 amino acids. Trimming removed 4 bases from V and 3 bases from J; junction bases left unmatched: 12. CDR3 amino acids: CASSRVEIGLEETQYF. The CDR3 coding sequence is TGTGCCAGCAGCAGAGTGGAAATAGGACTAGAAGAGACCCAGTACTTC. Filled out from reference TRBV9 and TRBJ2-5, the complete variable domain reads DSGVTQTPKHLITATGQRVTLRCSPRSGDLSVYWYQQSLDQGLQFLIQYYNGEERAKGNILERFSAQQFPDLHSELNLSSLELGDSALYFCASSRVEIGLEETQYFGPGTRLLVL.

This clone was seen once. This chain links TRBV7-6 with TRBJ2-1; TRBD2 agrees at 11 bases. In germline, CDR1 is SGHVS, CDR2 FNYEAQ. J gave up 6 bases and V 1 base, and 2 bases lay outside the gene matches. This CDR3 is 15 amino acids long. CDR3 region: CASSLGLAGTNEQFF. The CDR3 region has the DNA TGTGCCAGCAGCTTAGGACTAGCGGGAACCAATGAGCAGTTCTTC.

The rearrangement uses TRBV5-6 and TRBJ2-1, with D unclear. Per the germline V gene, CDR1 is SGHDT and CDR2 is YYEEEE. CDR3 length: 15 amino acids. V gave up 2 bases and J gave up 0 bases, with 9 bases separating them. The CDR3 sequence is CASSFWWSSYNEQFF. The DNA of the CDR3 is TGTGCCAGCAGCTTCTGGTGGTCCTCCTACAATGAGCAGTTCTTC. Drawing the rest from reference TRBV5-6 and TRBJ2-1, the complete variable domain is DAGVTQSPTHLIKTRGQQVTLRCSPKSGHDTVSWYQQALGQGPQFIFQYYEEEERQRGNFPDRFSGHQFPNYSSELNVNALLLGDSALYLCASSFWWSSYNEQFFGPGTRLTVL.

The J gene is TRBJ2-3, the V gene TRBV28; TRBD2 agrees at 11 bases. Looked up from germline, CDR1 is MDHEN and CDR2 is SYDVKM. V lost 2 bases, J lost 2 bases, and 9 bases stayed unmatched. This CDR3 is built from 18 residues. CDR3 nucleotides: TGTGCCAGCAGTTTACCAGCGGGACTAGCGGTCTTCACAGATACGCAGTATTTT. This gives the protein CASSLPAGLAVFTDTQYF.

This CDR3 is CASSIKGSGGDEQYF. DNA of the CDR3: TGTGCCAGCAGCATTAAGGGTAGCGGGGGCGACGAGCAGTACTTC. The chain uses TRBV13 and TRBJ2-7, with TRBD2 matching over 9 bases. Germline-derived CDR1 and CDR2 are PRHDT and FYEKMQ (reference sequence). This CDR3 comprises 15 residues. J was trimmed by 5 bases and V by 5 bases; bases with no gene match: 10.

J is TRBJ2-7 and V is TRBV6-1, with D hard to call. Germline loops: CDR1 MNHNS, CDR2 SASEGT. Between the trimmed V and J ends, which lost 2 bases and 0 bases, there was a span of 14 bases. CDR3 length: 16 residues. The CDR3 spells CASSEFFRASSYEQYF. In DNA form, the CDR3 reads TGTGCCAGCAGTGAATTTTTTCGGGCTAGCTCCTACGAGCAGTACTTC.

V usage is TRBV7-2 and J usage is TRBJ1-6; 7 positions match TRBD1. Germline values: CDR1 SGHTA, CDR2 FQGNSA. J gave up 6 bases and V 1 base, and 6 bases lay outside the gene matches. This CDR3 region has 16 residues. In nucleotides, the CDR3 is TGTGCCAGCAGCTTAGAAGGGGGCCTTCCTAATTCACCCCTCCACTTT. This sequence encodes CASSLEGGLPNSPLHF.

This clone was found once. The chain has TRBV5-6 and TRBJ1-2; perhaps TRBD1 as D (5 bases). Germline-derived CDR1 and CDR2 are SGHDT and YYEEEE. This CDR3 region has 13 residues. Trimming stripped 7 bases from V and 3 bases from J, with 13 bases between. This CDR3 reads CASGEGIYYGYTF. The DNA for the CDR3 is TGTGCCAGCGGAGAGGGGATATACTATGGCTACACCTTC. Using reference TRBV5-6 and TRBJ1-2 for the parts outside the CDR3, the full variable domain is DAGVTQSPTHLIKTRGQQVTLRCSPKSGHDTVSWYQQALGQGPQFIFQYYEEEERQRGNFPDRFSGHQFPNYSSELNVNALLLGDSALYLCASGEGIYYGYTFGSGTRLTVV.

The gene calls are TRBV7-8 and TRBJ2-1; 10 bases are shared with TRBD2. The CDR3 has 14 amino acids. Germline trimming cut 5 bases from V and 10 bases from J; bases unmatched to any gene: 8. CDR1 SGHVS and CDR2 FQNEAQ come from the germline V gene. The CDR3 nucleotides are TGTGCCAGCAGCCCAAGCGGGAGGGCCGGGGAGCAGTTCTTC. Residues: CASSPSGRAGEQFF.

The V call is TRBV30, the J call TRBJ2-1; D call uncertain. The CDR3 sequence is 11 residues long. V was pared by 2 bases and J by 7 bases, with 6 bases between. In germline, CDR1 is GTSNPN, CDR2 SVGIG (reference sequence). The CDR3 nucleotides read TGTGCCTGGAGTATGGGGAATGAGCAGTTCTTC. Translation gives CAWSMGNEQFF.

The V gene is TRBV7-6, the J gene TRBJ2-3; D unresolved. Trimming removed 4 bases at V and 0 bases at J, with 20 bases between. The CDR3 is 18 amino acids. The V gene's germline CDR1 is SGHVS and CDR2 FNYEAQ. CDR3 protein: CASSSRRQASPSTDTQYF. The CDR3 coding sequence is TGTGCCAGCAGCTCCCGTCGACAAGCGAGCCCTAGCACAGATACGCAGTATTTT.

CDR3 loop: CASSLPWQRQFF. Written as DNA, the CDR3 is TGTGCCAGCAGCTTACCCTGGCAGAGGCAGTTCTTC. The chain combines TRBV5-5 with TRBJ2-1; no clear D gene. Germline lookup yields CDR1 SGHKS and CDR2 YYEKEE (reference sequence). V dropped 2 bases and J dropped 12 bases, with 12 bases sitting between them. The CDR3 is made up of 12 amino acids.

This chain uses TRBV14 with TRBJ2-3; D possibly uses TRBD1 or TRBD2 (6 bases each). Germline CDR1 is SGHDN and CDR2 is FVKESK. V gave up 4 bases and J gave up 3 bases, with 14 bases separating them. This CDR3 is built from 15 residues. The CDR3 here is CASSRRGPPTDTQYF. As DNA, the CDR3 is TGTGCCAGCAGCCGCCGGGGGCCTCCAACAGATACGCAGTATTTT. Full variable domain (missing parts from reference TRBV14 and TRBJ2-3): EAGVTQFPSHSVIEKGQTVTLRCDPISGHDNLYWYRRVMGKEIKFLLHFVKESKQDESGMPNNRFLAERTGGTYSTLKVQPAELEDSGVYFCASSRRGPPTDTQYFGPGTRLTVL.

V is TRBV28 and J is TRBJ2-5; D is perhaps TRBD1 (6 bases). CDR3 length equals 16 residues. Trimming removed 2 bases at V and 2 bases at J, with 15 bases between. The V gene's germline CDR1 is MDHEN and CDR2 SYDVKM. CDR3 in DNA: TGTGCCAGCAGTTTAGGTATACAGGGTGGGCAAGAGACCCAGTACTTC. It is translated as CASSLGIQGGQETQYF.

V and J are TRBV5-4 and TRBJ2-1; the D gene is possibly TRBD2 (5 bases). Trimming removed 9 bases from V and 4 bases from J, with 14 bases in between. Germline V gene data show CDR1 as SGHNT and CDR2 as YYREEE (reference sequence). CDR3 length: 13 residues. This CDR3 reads CATQGERYNEQFF. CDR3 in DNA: TGTGCCACCCAAGGAGAGCGGTACAATGAGCAGTTCTTC.

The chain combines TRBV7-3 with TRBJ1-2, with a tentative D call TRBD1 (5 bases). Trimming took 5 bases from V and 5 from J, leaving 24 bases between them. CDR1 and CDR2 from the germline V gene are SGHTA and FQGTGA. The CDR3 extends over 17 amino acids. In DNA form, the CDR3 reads TGTGCCAGCAGCGTCTTATTAGGGATGGTGGGGCTATATGGCTACACCTTC. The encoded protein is CASSVLLGMVGLYGYTF.

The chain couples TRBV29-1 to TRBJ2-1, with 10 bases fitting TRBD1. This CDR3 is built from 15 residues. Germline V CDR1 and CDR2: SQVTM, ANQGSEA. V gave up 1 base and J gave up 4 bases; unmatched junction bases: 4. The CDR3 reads CSVEGGDRGYNEQFF. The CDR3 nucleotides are TGCAGCGTTGAAGGTGGGGACAGGGGTTACAATGAGCAGTTCTTC.

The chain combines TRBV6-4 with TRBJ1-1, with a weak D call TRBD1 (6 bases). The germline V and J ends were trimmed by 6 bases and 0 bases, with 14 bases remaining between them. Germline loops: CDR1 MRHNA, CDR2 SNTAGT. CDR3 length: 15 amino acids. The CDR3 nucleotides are TGTGCCAGCAGGAGATCAGGGGTCATGAACACTGAAGCTTTCTTT. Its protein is CASRRSGVMNTEAFF.

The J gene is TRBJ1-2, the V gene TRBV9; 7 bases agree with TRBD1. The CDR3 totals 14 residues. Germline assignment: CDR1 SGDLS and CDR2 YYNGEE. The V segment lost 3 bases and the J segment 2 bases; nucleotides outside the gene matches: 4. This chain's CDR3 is CASSGEGANYGYTF. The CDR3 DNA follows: TGTGCCAGCAGCGGCGAGGGGGCGAACTATGGCTACACCTTC.

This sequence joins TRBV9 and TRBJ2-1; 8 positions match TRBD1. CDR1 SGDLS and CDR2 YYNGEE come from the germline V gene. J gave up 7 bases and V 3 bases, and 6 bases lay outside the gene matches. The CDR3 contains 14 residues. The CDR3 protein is CASSGTGGRNEQFF. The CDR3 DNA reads TGTGCCAGCAGCGGTACAGGGGGGCGGAATGAGCAGTTCTTC.

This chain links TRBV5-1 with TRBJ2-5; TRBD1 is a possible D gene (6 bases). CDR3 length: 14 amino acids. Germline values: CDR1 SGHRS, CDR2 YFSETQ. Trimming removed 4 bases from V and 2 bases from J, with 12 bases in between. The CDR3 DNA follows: TGCGCCAGCAGCCTAGGACAGCTTCAAGAGACCCAGTACTTC. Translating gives CASSLGQLQETQYF.

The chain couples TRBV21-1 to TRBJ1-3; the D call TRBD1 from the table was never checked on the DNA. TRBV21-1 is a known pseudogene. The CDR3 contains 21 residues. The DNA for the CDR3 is TGTGCCAGCAGCCCCCGAGCGCAGGCGGGACAGGCGGGTTGGGGGGGAAACACCATATATTTT. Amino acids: CASSPRAQAGQAGWGGNTIYF.

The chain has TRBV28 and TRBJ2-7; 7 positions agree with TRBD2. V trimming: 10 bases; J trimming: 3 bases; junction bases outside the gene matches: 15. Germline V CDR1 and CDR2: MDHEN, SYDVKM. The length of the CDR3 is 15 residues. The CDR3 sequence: CATVSGDYYYYEQYF. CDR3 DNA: TGTGCCACCGTTAGTGGGGACTACTACTACTACGAGCAGTACTTC.

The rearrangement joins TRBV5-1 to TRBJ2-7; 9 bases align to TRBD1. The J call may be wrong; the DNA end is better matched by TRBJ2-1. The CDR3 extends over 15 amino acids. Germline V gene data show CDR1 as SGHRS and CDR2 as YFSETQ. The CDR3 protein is CASSSGTGRYNEQFF. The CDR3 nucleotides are TGCGCCAGCAGCTCCGGGACAGGGAGATACAATGAGCAGTTCTTC.